The 22 T cell receptor beta chains listed next were all sequenced from one sample in a study of cytomegalovirus exposure and HLA in healthy donors. Primers included in the PCR were 60 Vbeta and 13 Jbeta primers. TCRdb's table, derived via immunoSEQ multiplex PCR, lists solely in-frame clones and lacks some. The table records more than 90,000 clones, 65% of them present only once. Sequencing was carried out using PBMCs. The receptors originated from a boy aged 5-17 years in good health and CMV-seropositive.

This chain joins TRBV5-4 and TRBJ1-3; 9 nucleotides match TRBD1. Germline V gene data show CDR1 as SGHNT and CDR2 as YYREEE (reference sequence). The CDR3 extends over 15 amino acids. V was pared by 3 bases and J by 2 bases, with 3 bases of the junction left unmatched. Here the CDR3 DNA reads TGTGCCAGCAGCTCCGACAGGGGGACTGGAAACACCATATATTTT. As protein: CASSSDRGTGNTIYF.

The chain combines TRBV9 with TRBJ2-7; D might be TRBD1 (6 bases). This CDR3 is 14 amino acids long. Germline lookup yields CDR1 SGDLS and CDR2 YYNGEE. V was shortened by 4 bases and J by 3 bases, with 14 bases between the two germline ends. In nucleotides, the CDR3 is TGTGCCAGCAGCCCCGAGACAGGCTTCTACGAGCAGTACTTC. The encoded protein is CASSPETGFYEQYF.

The V call is TRBV5-4, the J call TRBJ1-3, with TRBD1 matching over 8 bases. There are 15 residues in the CDR3. V gave up 4 bases and J gave up 0 bases; unmatched junction bases: 3. Germline V gives CDR1 SGHNT, CDR2 YYREEE (reference sequence). The CDR3 sequence is CASSLDRGSGNTIYF. In nucleotides, the CDR3 is TGTGCCAGCAGCCTCGACAGGGGCTCTGGAAACACCATATATTTT. The full variable domain, its missing parts supplied by reference TRBV5-4 and TRBJ1-3, is ETGVTQSPTHLIKTRGQQVTLRCSSQSGHNTVSWYQQALGQGPQFIFQYYREEENGRGNFPPRFSGLQFPNYSSELNVNALELDDSALYLCASSLDRGSGNTIYFGEGSWLTVV.

This chain links TRBV7-6 with TRBJ2-2; 9 bases match TRBD2. Germline V CDR1 and CDR2: SGHVS, FNYEAQ. Losses at the gene ends were 5 bases for V and 3 bases for J; bases not matched to a gene: 13. CDR3 length: 18 residues. The chain's CDR3 is CASSPENWREGHTGELFF. The CDR3 DNA sequence: TGTGCCAGCAGCCCCGAAAATTGGCGGGAGGGCCACACCGGGGAGCTGTTTTTT.

V and J are TRBV5-1 and TRBJ2-7, with TRBD2 as a possible D gene (6 bases). Trimming cost V 1 base and J 0 bases, with 11 bases left between them. This CDR3 region has 15 residues. Germline CDR1 is SGHRS and CDR2 is YFSETQ. The CDR3 sequence: CASSLPSGLSYEQYF. DNA for the CDR3: TGCGCCAGCAGCTTGCCGTCGGGACTCTCCTACGAGCAGTACTTC.

The CDR3: CASSYSSGGDSFF. CDR3 sequence (DNA): TGTGCCAGCAGTTACTCCTCAGGGGGTGACTCTTTCTTT. The chain couples TRBV6-5 to TRBJ1-1; 7 bases fit TRBD1. CDR1 and CDR2 from the germline V gene are MNHEY and SVGAGI. J was trimmed by 12 bases and V by 0 bases; bases with no gene match: 7. This CDR3 spans 13 amino acids.

The genes are TRBV28 and TRBJ1-4; 7 bases agree with TRBD1. The CDR3 loop spans 17 amino acids. V was pared by 2 bases and J by 4 bases, with 10 bases of the junction left unmatched. Germline V lookup: CDR1 MDHEN, CDR2 SYDVKM. This CDR3 is CASSLEGTQGYNEKLFF. In DNA form, the CDR3 reads TGTGCCAGCAGTTTAGAGGGAACACAGGGGTATAATGAAAAACTGTTTTTT.

This rearrangement joins TRBV5-6 to TRBJ1-1; possibly TRBD1 for D (6 bases). The germline V gene has CDR1 SGHDT and CDR2 YYEEEE. This CDR3 has 14 residues. V was cut by 6 bases and J by 0 bases, with 12 bases left in between. CDR3 protein: CASTRQALNTEAFF. Here the CDR3 DNA reads TGTGCCAGCACTAGACAGGCCCTGAACACTGAAGCTTTCTTT.

V and J are TRBV9 and TRBJ1-2; D possibly corresponds to TRBD1 (5 bases). The V gene lost 4 bases and the J gene lost 3 bases, with 13 bases spanning the gap. CDR1 is SGDLS and CDR2 is YYNGEE in the germline V gene. The CDR3 covers 14 residues. CDR3 sequence (DNA): TGTGCCAGCAGCACGCAGACAGACTACTATGGCTACACCTTC. Translated, it gives CASSTQTDYYGYTF. Looking up the rest from reference TRBV9 and TRBJ1-2 gives the full variable domain: DSGVTQTPKHLITATGQRVTLRCSPRSGDLSVYWYQQSLDQGLQFLIQYYNGEERAKGNILERFSAQQFPDLHSELNLSSLELGDSALYFCASSTQTDYYGYTFGSGTRLTVV.

The DNA for the CDR3 is TGTGCCAGTAACCCCGGACTAGCGGGAAGTGAGCAGTTCTTC. Residues: CASNPGLAGSEQFF. The chain employs TRBV19 and TRBJ2-1, with TRBD2 identical over 12 bases. The V and J ends lost 7 bases and 9 bases, in that order; junction bases with no gene match: 7. The CDR3 extends over 14 amino acids. Germline CDR1 LNHDA, CDR2 SQIVND (reference sequence).

The sample holds a few counts of this clone. An end of the junction differs from the germline gene, which may be a read error. The chain carries TRBV28 and TRBJ2-1; TRBD1 is a possible D gene (5 bases). Per the germline V gene, CDR1 is MDHEN and CDR2 is SYDVKM. CDR3 length equals 16 residues. The CDR3 region is CASSLLRGSSYNEQFF. For the CDR3, the DNA is TGTGCCAGCAGCTTATTAAGGGGATCCTCCTACAATGAGCAGTTCTTC.

This clone was seen only a few times. This chain uses TRBV5-1 with TRBJ2-7; TRBD1 matches at 8 bases. The length of the CDR3 is 14 residues. The J segment lost 0 bases and the V segment lost 4 bases, leaving 3 bases of the junction unmatched. Germline CDR1 SGHRS, CDR2 YFSETQ. The DNA for the CDR3 is TGCGCCAGCAGCCCGGGACAGGCCTCCTACGAGCAGTACTTC. Translated: CASSPGQASYEQYF.

The gene calls are TRBV5-8 and TRBJ2-1, with 7 bases lining up with TRBD2. J gave up 10 bases and V 0 bases, and 10 bases lay outside the gene matches. Germline V gene sequence: CDR1 SGHTS, CDR2 YDEGEE. The CDR3 has 15 amino acids. DNA of the CDR3: TGTGCCAGCAGCTTGGGACTAGCCAATGGGGCCGAGCAGTTCTTC. Its translation: CASSLGLANGAEQFF.

The chain carries TRBV5-4 and TRBJ1-2; D not resolved. CDR3 size: 14 residues. The germline V gene encodes CDR1 SGHNT and CDR2 YYREEE (reference sequence). V was pared by 0 bases and J by 4 bases, with 10 bases between. The CDR3 nucleotides are TGTGCCAGCAGCTTGGAAGCGGGGATCTATGGCTACACCTTC. Translating gives CASSLEAGIYGYTF.

V is TRBV5-1 and J is TRBJ2-5; 13 bases line up with TRBD2. V lost 4 bases to trimming and J lost 3 bases; unmatched junction nucleotides: 3. Looked up from germline, CDR1 is SGHRS and CDR2 is YFSETQ. The CDR3 runs to 15 residues. The CDR3, as DNA: TGCGCCAGCAGCAAGGGGACTAGCGGGGAAGAGACCCAGTACTTC. Translation gives CASSKGTSGEETQYF.

The chain is built from TRBV5-1 and TRBJ2-7; the match to TRBD1 covers 9 bases. CDR3 size: 13 residues. Germline V lookup: CDR1 SGHRS, CDR2 YFSETQ. V lost 4 bases, J lost 2 bases, and 1 base stayed unmatched. The CDR3 spells CASSGDRAYEQYF. CDR3 sequence (DNA): TGCGCCAGCAGCGGGGACAGGGCCTACGAGCAGTACTTC.

V is TRBV4-1 and J is TRBJ2-7; D might be TRBD1 (6 bases). Germline-derived CDR1 and CDR2 are MGHRA and YSYEKL. The V end was cut by 0 bases, the J end by 2 bases, with 17 bases between. CDR3 length: 17 residues. CDR3 in amino acids: CASSQDPRGGNTYEQYF. In nucleotides, the CDR3 is TGCGCCAGCAGCCAAGACCCGAGAGGGGGTAATACCTACGAGCAGTACTTC.

The chain carries TRBV5-6 and TRBJ1-6; 8 nucleotides line up with TRBD1. The V segment lost 0 bases and the J segment 8 bases; nucleotides outside the gene matches: 1. The germline gives CDR1 SGHDT, CDR2 YYEEEE. There are 14 residues in the CDR3. The DNA of the CDR3 is TGTGCCAGCAGCTTGGGGGACAGGTATTCACCCCTCCACTTT. Translated: CASSLGDRYSPLHF. The whole variable domain, remainder taken from reference TRBV5-6 and TRBJ1-6, is DAGVTQSPTHLIKTRGQQVTLRCSPKSGHDTVSWYQQALGQGPQFIFQYYEEEERQRGNFPDRFSGHQFPNYSSELNVNALLLGDSALYLCASSLGDRYSPLHFGNGTRLTVT.

This clone was seen a few times. V gene TRBV2 combines with J gene TRBJ2-2; a weak D match, TRBD1 (5 bases). V was trimmed by 8 bases and J by 2 bases, leaving 12 bases between them. This CDR3 comprises 14 residues. Germline loops: CDR1 SNHLY, CDR2 FYNNEI. The CDR3 nucleotides read TGTGCCAGCGCAGGGCCCACCAACACCGGGGAGCTGTTTTTT. Its translation: CASAGPTNTGELFF. Based on the CDR3 plus reference TRBV2 and TRBJ2-2, the full variable domain is EPEVTQTPSHQVTQMGQEVILRCVPISNHLYFYWYRQILGQKVEFLVSFYNNEISEKSEIFDDQFSVERPDGSNFTLKIRSTKLEDSAMYFCASAGPTNTGELFFGEGSRLTVL.

The chain combines TRBV4-2 with TRBJ2-5; 10 bases are a match to TRBD2. Trimming removed 1 base from V and 2 bases from J; junction bases left unmatched: 7. The CDR3 consists of 17 residues. CDR1 LGHNA and CDR2 YNFKEQ come from the germline V gene. CDR3 nucleotide sequence: TGTGCCAGCAGCCAAGCAGGACTAGCGGCAACTCAAGAGACCCAGTACTTC. Translating gives CASSQAGLAATQETQYF.

The chain has TRBV19 and TRBJ2-5; 10 bases match TRBD1. CDR1 is LNHDA, CDR2 SQIVND, per germline (reference sequence). The V and J ends lost 5 bases and 4 bases, in that order; junction bases with no gene match: 4. The CDR3 runs 14 residues. The CDR3 sequence: CASSVGQGTETQYF. CDR3 DNA: TGTGCCAGTAGTGTGGGACAGGGGACAGAGACCCAGTACTTC. The entire variable domain, with the rest obtained from reference TRBV19 and TRBJ2-5, is as follows: DGGITQSPKYLFRKEGQNVTLSCEQNLNHDAMYWYRQDPGQGLRLIYYSQIVNDFQKGDIAEGYSVSREKKESFPLTVTSAQKNPTAFYLCASSVGQGTETQYFGPGTRLLVL.

This rearrangement joins TRBV5-1 to TRBJ2-7; 8 bases map to TRBD1. Per the germline V gene, CDR1 is SGHRS and CDR2 is YFSETQ. The J segment lost 3 bases and the V segment lost 0 bases, leaving 5 bases of the junction unmatched. The CDR3 extends over 15 amino acids. The CDR3 loop is CASSLVPTGVYEQYF. The CDR3 DNA sequence: TGCGCCAGCAGCTTGGTCCCGACAGGGGTCTACGAGCAGTACTTC.